These 6 T cell receptor beta chains share one sample of origin, sequenced in a study of Graves' ophthalmopathy and Graves' hyperthyroidism. RNA served as the template for amplifying TCR beta CDR3 regions. HTBI primers were employed in first-round RT-PCR, then a second-round multiplex PCR followed. TCRdb reprocessed the multiplex PCR reads via MiXCR and lists one record per CDR3 protein. The data contain 350,000 to 450,000 distinct CDR3 sequences, approximately 21% of them singletons. Specimen: peripheral blood. All receptors derive from a woman aged 18-35 years with stable Graves' hyperthyroidism.

This clonotype has a count of ten or more. This sequence joins TRBV29-1 and TRBJ2-6; D might be TRBD2 (5 bases). CDR1 and CDR2 from the germline V gene are SQVTM and ANQGSEA. Trimming took 4 bases from V and 0 from J, leaving 7 bases between them. There are 14 residues in the CDR3. The CDR3 nucleotides are TGCAGCGTTGCGGGGAGCTCTGGGGCCAACGTCCTGACTTTC. It encodes CSVAGSSGANVLTF.

This clonotype was detected many times. This chain links TRBV2 with TRBJ2-7, with D possibly called TRBD1 or TRBD2 (5 bases each). CDR1 SNHLY and CDR2 FYNNEI come from the germline V gene. This CDR3 contains 14 residues. V was pared by 7 bases and J by 0 bases, with 13 bases between. The CDR3 sequence is CASKERDVSYEQYF. The CDR3 DNA is TGTGCCAGCAAAGAACGGGACGTCTCCTACGAGCAGTACTTC.

The J gene is TRBJ2-5, the V gene TRBV25-1; D possibly corresponds to TRBD2 (5 bases). With 1 base removed from V and 5 bases from J, the gap between germline ends came to 23 bases. The CDR3 is 18 residues long. Germline values: CDR1 MGHDK, CDR2 SYGVNS. The CDR3 nucleotides read TGTGCCAGCAGTGAATTGGGAGTCAGCGGCGGAGTTGGGGAGACCCAGTACTTC. It yields the protein CASSELGVSGGVGETQYF.

V usage is TRBV19 and J usage is TRBJ2-7; D not certain. The CDR3 length is 15 residues. V lost 5 bases, J lost 1 base, and 15 bases lay in between. Per germline, CDR1 LNHDA and CDR2 SQIVND (reference sequence). CDR3 sequence: CASSAHLGYSYEQYF. DNA of the CDR3: TGTGCCAGTAGTGCTCACCTAGGGTATTCCTACGAGCAGTACTTC. Together with reference TRBV19 and TRBJ2-7, the CDR3 gives the full variable domain: DGGITQSPKYLFRKEGQNVTLSCEQNLNHDAMYWYRQDPGQGLRLIYYSQIVNDFQKGDIAEGYSVSREKKESFPLTVTSAQKNPTAFYLCASSAHLGYSYEQYFGPGTRLTVT.

This clonotype was counted ten times or more. This chain joins TRBV5-1 and TRBJ2-5; D uncertain. The CDR3 runs to 15 residues. The germline V gene encodes CDR1 SGHRS and CDR2 YFSETQ. Trimming pared 0 bases from V and 2 bases from J, leaving 11 bases between. The CDR3 DNA follows: TGCGCCAGCAGCTTGGGCGGAAACCAACAAGAGACCCAGTACTTC. It encodes CASSLGGNQQETQYF.

The rearrangement links TRBV19 to TRBJ1-3, with TRBD1 as a possible D gene (6 bases). Germline V CDR1 and CDR2: LNHDA, SQIVND (reference sequence). This CDR3 has 16 amino acids. V lost 5 bases and J lost 1, with 15 bases in between. CDR3 loop: CASSAVYRASGNTIYF. The CDR3 DNA is TGTGCCAGTAGTGCTGTCTACAGGGCTTCTGGAAACACCATATATTTT.